The present entry profiles one TCR beta chain with its context. No antigen is known for it. The data were obtained in a study of T cells expressing NK-cell markers. Study-wide context: Cells sorted as CD3+CD56+NKG2C+, CD3+CD56+NKG2C- and CD3+CD56-NKG2C+ T cells supplied the TCR beta repertoires. Seropositivity for HCMV was found in most of the eight sequenced donors, with one seronegative. General observations from the study: The dominant NKG2C+ clonotypes represented 1.0-7.0% of CD8+ T cells in five or six donors.

TCRdb re-called the 5' RACE reads and catalogs CDR3 proteins one per entry, DNA excluded. The table for this sample gives around 470,000 distinct CDR3 sequences. The germline V gene has CDR1 MNHEY and CDR2 SVGEGT. This CDR3 has 17 residues. The receptor's source is a woman aged 45-60 years in good health. J is TRBJ2-7 and V is TRBV6-2 or TRBV6-3; TCRdb returns TRBD2, unconfirmable since there is no DNA. The sequenced sample consisted of blood T cells: a sorted CD56 or NKG2C T cell subset, CD4+ or CD8+ T cells, or bulk PBMC T cells (not recorded which). The CDR3 reads CASSYRRKTSGPDEQYF.